This T cell receptor beta chain was profiled in a study of blood T cell repertoires in COVID-19. Measured with immunoSEQ multiplex PCR; TCRdb has only the in-frame clones, and not every one. Here the sample spans 250,000 or so clones, roughly nine tenths being singletons. V lost 5 bases, J lost 1 base, and 15 bases lay in between. The CDR3 is made up of 15 amino acids. Germline CDR1 reads SGHAT; CDR2 reads FQDESV (reference sequence). The table lists this clone with a count of one. The rearrangement joins TRBV11-1 to TRBJ2-7; tentatively, D is TRBD1 (7 bases). This clonotype originated in a man in his 60s with acute or convalescent COVID-19. The sequenced material came from peripheral blood. CDR3 sequence: CASSRGTVISYEQYF. The DNA of the CDR3 is TGTGCCAGCAGCCGGGGGACAGTGATTTCCTACGAGCAGTACTTC.